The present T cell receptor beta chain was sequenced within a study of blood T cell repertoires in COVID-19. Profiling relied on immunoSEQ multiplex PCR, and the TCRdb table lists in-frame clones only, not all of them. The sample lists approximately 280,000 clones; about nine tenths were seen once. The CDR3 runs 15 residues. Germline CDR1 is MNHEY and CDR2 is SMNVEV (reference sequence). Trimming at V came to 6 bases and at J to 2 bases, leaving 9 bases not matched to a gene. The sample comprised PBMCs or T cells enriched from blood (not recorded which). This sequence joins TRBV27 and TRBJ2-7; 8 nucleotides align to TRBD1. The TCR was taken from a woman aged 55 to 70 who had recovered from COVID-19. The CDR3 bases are TGTGCCAGCAGCCCTGAGGGGACAGGTACCTACGAGCAGTACTTC. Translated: CASSPEGTGTYEQYF.